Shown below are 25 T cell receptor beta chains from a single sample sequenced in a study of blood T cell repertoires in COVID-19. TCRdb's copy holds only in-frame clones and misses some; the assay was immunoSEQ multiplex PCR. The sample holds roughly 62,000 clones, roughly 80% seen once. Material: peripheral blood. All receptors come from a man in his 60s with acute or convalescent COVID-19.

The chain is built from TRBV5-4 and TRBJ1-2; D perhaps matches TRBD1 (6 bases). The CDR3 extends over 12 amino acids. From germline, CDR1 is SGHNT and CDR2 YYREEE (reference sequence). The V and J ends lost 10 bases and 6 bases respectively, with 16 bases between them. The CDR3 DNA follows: TGTGCCTATAACAGGGTCAGGGATGGCTACACCTTC. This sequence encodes CAYNRVRDGYTF.

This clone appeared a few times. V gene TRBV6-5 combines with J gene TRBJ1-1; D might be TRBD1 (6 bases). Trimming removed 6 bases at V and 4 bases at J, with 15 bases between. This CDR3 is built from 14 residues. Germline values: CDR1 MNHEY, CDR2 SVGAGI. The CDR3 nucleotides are TGTGCCAGCAGCCTACAGGGATTATCCACTGAAGCTTTCTTT. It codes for CASSLQGLSTEAFF.

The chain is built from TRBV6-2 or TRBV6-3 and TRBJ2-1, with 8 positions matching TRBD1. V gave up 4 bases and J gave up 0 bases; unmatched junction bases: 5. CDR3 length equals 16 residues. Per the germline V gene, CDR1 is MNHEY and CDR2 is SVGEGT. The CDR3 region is CASSSRGLGSYNEQFF. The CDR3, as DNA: TGTGCCAGCAGTTCCAGGGGGCTGGGCTCCTACAATGAGCAGTTCTTC.

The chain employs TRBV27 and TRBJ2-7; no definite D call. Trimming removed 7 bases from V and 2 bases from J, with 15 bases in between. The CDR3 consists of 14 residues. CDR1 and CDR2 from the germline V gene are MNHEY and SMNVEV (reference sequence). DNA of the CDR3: TGTGCCAGCACCCCTCTTGGAGATCCCTACGAGCAGTACTTC. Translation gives CASTPLGDPYEQYF.

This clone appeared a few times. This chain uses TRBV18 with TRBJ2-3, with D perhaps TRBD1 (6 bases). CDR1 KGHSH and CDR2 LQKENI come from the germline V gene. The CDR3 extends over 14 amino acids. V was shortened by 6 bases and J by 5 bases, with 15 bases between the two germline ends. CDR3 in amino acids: CASSPGRGLDTQYF. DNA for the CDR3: TGTGCCAGCTCCCCCGGTAGGGGGTTAGATACGCAGTATTTT.

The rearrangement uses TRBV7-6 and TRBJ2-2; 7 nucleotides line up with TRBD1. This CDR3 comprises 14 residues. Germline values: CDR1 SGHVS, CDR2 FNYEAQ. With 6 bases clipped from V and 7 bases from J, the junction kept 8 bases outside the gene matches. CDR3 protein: CASSSQGGGGELFF. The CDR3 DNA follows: TGTGCCAGCAGTTCTCAAGGGGGCGGCGGGGAGCTGTTTTTT.

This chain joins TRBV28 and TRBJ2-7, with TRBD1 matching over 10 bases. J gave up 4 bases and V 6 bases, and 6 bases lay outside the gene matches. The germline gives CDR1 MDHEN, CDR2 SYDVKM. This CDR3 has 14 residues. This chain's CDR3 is CASRQTGGGYEQYF. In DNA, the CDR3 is TGTGCCAGCAGACAGACAGGGGGCGGGTACGAGCAGTACTTC.

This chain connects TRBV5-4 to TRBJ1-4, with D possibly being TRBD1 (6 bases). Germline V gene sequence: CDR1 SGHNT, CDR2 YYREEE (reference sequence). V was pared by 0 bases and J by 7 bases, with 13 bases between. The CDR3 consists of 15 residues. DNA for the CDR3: TGTGCCAGCAGCTTGGAGTCGCAGGGGCGTGAAAAACTGTTTTTT. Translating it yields CASSLESQGREKLFF.

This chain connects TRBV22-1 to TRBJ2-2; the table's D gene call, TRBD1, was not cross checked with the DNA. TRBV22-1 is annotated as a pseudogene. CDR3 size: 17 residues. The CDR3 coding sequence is TGTCCTGGGAGCGCACCGAAATCACAGGGCGTCACCGGGGAGCTGTTTTTT. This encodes CPGSAPKSQGVTGELFF.

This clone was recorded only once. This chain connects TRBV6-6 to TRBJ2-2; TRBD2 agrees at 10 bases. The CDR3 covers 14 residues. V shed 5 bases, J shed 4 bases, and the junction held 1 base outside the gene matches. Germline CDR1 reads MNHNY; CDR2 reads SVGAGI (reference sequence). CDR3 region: CASSSGRGTGELFF. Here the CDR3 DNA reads TGTGCCAGCAGTAGCGGGAGGGGCACCGGGGAGCTGTTTTTT.

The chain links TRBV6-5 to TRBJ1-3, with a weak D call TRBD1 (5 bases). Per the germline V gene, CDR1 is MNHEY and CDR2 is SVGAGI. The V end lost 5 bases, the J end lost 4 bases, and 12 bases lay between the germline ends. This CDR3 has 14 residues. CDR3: CASSNGGFGNTIYF. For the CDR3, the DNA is TGTGCCAGCAGTAACGGGGGTTTCGGAAACACCATATATTTT.

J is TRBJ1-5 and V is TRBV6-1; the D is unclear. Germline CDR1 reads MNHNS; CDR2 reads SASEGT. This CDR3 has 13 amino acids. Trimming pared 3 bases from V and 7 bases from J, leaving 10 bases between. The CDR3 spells CASSDGGVQPQHF. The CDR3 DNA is TGTGCCAGCAGTGATGGCGGGGTACAGCCCCAGCATTTT.

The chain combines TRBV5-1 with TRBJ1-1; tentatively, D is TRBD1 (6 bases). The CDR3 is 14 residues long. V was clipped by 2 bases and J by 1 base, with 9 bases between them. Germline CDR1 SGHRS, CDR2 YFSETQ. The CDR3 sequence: CASSFSTGNTEAFF. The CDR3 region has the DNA TGCGCCAGCAGCTTCTCGACAGGGAACACTGAAGCTTTCTTT. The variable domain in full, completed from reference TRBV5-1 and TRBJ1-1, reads KAGVTQTPRYLIKTRGQQVTLSCSPISGHRSVSWYQQTPGQGLQFLFEYFSETQRNKGNFPGRFSGRQFSNSRSEMNVSTLELGDSALYLCASSFSTGNTEAFFGQGTRLTVV.

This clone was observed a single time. The DNA for the CDR3 is TGTGCCAGCAGTCCGGCTAGCGGGAGGGTCGGGGAGCTGTTTTTT. It translates to CASSPASGRVGELFF. The chain uses TRBV27 and TRBJ2-2; 12 bases map to TRBD2. Germline loops: CDR1 MNHEY, CDR2 SMNVEV (reference sequence). Trimming removed 5 bases from V and 7 bases from J; junction bases left unmatched: 5. The CDR3 has 15 amino acids.

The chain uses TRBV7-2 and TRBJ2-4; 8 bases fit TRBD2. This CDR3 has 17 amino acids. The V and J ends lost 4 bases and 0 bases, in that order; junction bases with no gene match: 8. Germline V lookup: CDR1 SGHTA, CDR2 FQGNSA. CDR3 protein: CASSSLAGRIAKNIQYF. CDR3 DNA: TGTGCCAGCAGCTCCTTAGCGGGAAGAATAGCCAAAAACATTCAGTACTTC.

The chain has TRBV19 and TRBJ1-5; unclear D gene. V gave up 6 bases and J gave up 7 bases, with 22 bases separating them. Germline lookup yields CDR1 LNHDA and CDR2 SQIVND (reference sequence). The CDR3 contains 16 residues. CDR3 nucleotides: TGTGCCAGTAGCCCAGCCGGTTCGGGGTGGCGGCAGCCCCAGCATTTT. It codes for CASSPAGSGWRQPQHF.

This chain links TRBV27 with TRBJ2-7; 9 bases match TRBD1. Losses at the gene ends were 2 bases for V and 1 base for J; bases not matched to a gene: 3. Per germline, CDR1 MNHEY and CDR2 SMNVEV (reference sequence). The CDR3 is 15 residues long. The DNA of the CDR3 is TGTGCCAGCAGTTTACGGGGACAGGGTTCCTACGAGCAGTACTTC. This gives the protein CASSLRGQGSYEQYF.

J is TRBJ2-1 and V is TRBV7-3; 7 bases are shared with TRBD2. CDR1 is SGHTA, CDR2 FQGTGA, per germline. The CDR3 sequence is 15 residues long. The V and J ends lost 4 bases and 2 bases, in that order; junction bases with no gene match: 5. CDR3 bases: TGTGCCAGCAGCTGGGAGCGGGGCGCCTACAATGAGCAGTTCTTC. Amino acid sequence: CASSWERGAYNEQFF.

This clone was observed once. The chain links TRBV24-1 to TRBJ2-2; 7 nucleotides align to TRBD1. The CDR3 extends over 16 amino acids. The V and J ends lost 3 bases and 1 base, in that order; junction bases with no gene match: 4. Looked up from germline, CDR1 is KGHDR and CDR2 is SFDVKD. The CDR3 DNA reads TGTGCCACCAGTGATCCCTGGACAGGGAACACCGGGGAGCTGTTTTTT. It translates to CATSDPWTGNTGELFF.

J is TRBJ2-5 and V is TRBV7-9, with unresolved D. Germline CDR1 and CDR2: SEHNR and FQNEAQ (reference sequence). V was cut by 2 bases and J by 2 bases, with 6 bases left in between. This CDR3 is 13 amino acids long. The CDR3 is CASSLSPQETQYF. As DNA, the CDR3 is TGTGCCAGCAGCTTAAGCCCACAAGAGACCCAGTACTTC.

CDR3: CASSQAPGTAKNTEAFF. The CDR3, as DNA: TGTGCCAGCAGCCAAGCGCCCGGGACAGCGAAAAACACTGAAGCTTTCTTT. The V and J genes are TRBV4-2 and TRBJ1-1; 7 bases are a match to TRBD1. V was pared by 1 base and J by 2 bases, with 10 bases of the junction left unmatched. The CDR3 covers 17 residues. Germline CDR1 LGHNA, CDR2 YNFKEQ.

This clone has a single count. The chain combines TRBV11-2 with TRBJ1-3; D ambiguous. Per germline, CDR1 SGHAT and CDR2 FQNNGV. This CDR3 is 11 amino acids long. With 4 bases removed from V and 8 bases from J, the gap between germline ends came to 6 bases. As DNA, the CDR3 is TGTGCCAGCAGCTACGGGGACACCATATATTTT. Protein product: CASSYGDTIYF.

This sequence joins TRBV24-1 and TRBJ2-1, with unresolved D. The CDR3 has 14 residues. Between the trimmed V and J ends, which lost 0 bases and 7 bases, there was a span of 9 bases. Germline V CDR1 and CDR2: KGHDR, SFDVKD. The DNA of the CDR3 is TGTGCCACCAGTGATTTGGACGCCGGGAATGAGCAGTTCTTC. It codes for CATSDLDAGNEQFF.

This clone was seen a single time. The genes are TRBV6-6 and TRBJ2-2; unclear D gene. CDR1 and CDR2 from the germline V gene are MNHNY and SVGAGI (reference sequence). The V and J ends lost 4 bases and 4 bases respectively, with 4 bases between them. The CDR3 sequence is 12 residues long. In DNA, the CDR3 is TGTGCCAGCAGTTCCAGCACCGGGGAGCTGTTTTTT. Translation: CASSSSTGELFF.

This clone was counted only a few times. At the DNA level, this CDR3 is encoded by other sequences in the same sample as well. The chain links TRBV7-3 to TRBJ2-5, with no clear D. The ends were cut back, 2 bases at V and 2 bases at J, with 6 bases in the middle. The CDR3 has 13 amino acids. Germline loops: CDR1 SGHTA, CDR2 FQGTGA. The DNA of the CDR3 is TGTGCCAGCAGCTTAGTCTCTCAAGAGACCCAGTACTTC. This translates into CASSLVSQETQYF. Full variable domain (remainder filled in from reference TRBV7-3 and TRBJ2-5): GAGVSQTPSNKVTEKGKYVELRCDPISGHTALYWYRQSLGQGPEFLIYFQGTGAADDSGLPNDRFFAVRPEGSVSTLKIQRTERGDSAVYLCASSLVSQETQYFGPGTRLLVL.